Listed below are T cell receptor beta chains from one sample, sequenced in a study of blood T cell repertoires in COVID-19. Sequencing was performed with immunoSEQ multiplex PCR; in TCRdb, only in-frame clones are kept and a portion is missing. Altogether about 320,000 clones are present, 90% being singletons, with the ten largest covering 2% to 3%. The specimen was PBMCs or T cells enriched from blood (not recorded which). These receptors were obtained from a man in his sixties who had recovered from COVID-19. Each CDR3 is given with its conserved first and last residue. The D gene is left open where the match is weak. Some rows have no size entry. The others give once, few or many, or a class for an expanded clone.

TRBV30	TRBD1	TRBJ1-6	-	TGTGCCTGGAGTGTACGCAGGGGGACATGGTCCTATAATTCACCCCTCCACTTT	CAWSVRRGTWSYNSPLHF
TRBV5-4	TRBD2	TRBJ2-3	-	TGTGCCAGCAGCGAGGGAGGGGCCTACACAGATACGCAGTATTTT	CASSEGGAYTDTQYF
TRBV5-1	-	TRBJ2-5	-	TGCGCCAGCAGCCAAGGGGGAGGGGGCCAAGAGACCCAGTACTTC	CASSQGGGGQETQYF
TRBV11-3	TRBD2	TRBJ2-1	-	TGTGCCAGCAGCCCCGGGGGGTATGAGCAGTTCTTC	CASSPGGYEQFF
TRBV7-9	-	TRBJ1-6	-	TGTGCCAGCAGGCTCGCTGAACTTTCACCCCTCCACTTT	CASRLAELSPLHF
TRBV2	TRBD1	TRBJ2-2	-	TGTGCCAGCAGTGAAGACAGGGGGCTGCACGGGGAGCTGTTTTTT	CASSEDRGLHGELFF
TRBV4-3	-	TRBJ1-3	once	TGCGCCAGCAGCCAAGACCCCGCAGTCAGAAACACCATATATTTT	CASSQDPAVRNTIYF
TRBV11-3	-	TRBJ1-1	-	TGTGCCAGCAGCTTAGTTCCGGGGAACACTGAAGCTTTCTTT	CASSLVPGNTEAFF
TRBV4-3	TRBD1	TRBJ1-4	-	TGCGCCAGCAGCCAGGGGGACAGGGTGAATGAAAAACTGTTTTTT	CASSQGDRVNEKLFF
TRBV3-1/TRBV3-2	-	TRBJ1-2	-	TGTGCCAGCAGCCAAGTAAAACAAAACTATGGCTACACCTTC	CASSQVKQNYGYTF
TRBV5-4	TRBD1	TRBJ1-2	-	TGTGCCAGCAGCTGGCGGGACAGGGCCTACTATGGCTACACCTTC	CASSWRDRAYYGYTF
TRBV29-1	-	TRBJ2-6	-	TGCAGCGTTGACGTTTCTGGGGCCAACGTCCTGACTTTC	CSVDVSGANVLTF
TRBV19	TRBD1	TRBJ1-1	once	TGTGCCAGTAGTGTGAGAGACAGGGTCGCTGAAGCTTTCTTT	CASSVRDRVAEAFF
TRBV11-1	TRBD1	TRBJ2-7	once	TGTGCCAGCAGCTTAGACAGGGGAGCGGACGAGCAGTACTTC	CASSLDRGADEQYF
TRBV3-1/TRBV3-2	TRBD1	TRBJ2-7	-	TGTGCCAGCAGCCCGACAGGGGTAGCCTACGAGCAGTACTTC	CASSPTGVAYEQYF
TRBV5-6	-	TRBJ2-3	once	TGTGCCAGCAGCTCTACTGACGGGGAGCTTGTTACGCTAAGGGATTTT	CASSSTDGELVTLRDF
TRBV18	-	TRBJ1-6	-	TGTGCCAGCTCACCAGGCCAAATTGGCAATTCACCCCTCCACTTT	CASSPGQIGNSPLHF
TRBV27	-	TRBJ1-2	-	TGTGCCAGCAGTAGAGGAGGAGTAGGCTATGGCTACACCTTC	CASSRGGVGYGYTF
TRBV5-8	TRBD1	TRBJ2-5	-	TGTGCCAGCAGCTTGGACAGGGGTCGGGAGACCCAGTACTTC	CASSLDRGRETQYF
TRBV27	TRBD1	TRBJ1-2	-	TGTGCCAGCAGTTTAAAAGACAGGGGTCCCTATGGCTACACCTTC	CASSLKDRGPYGYTF
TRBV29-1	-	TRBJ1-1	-	TGCAGCGTTGCTGGGGCCCGCATACCGAACACTGAAGCTTTCTTT	CSVAGARIPNTEAFF
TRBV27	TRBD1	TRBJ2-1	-	TGTGCCAGCACCTCGGGGATCAGGGGGATGGAGCAGTTCTTC	CASTSGIRGMEQFF
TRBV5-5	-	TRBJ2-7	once	TGTGCCAGCAGCTTGTTTGGAGGGACGCCCTACGAGCAGTACTTC	CASSLFGGTPYEQYF
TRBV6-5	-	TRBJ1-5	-	TGTGCCAGCAGTTCCGACCAGGGGTACAATCAGCCCCAGCATTTT	CASSSDQGYNQPQHF
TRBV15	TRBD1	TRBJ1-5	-	TGTGCCACCAGCAGAGGAGGGGGCAGGGGGCTCTCCAATCAGCCCCAGCATTTT	CATSRGGGRGLSNQPQHF
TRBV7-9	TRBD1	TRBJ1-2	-	TGTGCCAGCAGCACCCGGGACAGGGGAAATAACTATGGCTACACCTTC	CASSTRDRGNNYGYTF
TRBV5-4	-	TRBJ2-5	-	TGTGCCAGCAGCTTGGGGTCAGGCCAAGAGACCCAGTACTTC	CASSLGSGQETQYF
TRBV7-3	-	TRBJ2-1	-	TGTGCCAGCAGCCGACAGGCTGGGGTAGCCCGTGAGCAGTTCTTC	CASSRQAGVAREQFF
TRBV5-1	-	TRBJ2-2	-	TGCGCCAGCAGCTTGTATTTCAGCACCGGGGAGCTGTTTTTT	CASSLYFSTGELFF
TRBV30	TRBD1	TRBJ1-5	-	TGTGCCTGGAGTCCGGGGACAGGAATTAATCAGCCCCAGCATTTT	CAWSPGTGINQPQHF
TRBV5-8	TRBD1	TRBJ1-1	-	TGTGCCAGCAACAGGGGATTGAACACTGAAGCTTTCTTT	CASNRGLNTEAFF
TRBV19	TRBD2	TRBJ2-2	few	TGTGCCAGTAGTATTGGGAGGGTGCCGGACACCGGGGAGCTGTTTTTT	CASSIGRVPDTGELFF
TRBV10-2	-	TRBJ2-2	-	TGCGCCAGCAGTGAGATTCAGGTCATGTCCGGGGAGCTGTTTTTT	CASSEIQVMSGELFF
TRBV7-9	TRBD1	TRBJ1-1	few	TGTGCCAGCAGCTTAAGCTTGGGGACAGAGAACACTGAAGCTTTCTTT	CASSLSLGTENTEAFF
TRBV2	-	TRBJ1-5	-	TGTGCCAGCAGCCGGGGAACATTGTATAGCAATCAGCCCCAGCATTTT	CASSRGTLYSNQPQHF
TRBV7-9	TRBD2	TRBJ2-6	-	TGTGCCAGCAGCTCTGTCGGGCTAGCGGGGCTCTCTGGGGCCAACGTCCTGACTTTC	CASSSVGLAGLSGANVLTF
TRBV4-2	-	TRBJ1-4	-	TGTGCCAGCAGCTCGGAGGTTTGGGAAAAACTGTTTTTT	CASSSEVWEKLFF
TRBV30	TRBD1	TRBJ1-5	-	TGTGCCTGGACCCCGGGACAGTATAGCAATCAGCCCCAGCATTTT	CAWTPGQYSNQPQHF
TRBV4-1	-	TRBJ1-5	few	TGCGCCAGCAGCCAAGATATCGGGGGACATCAGCCCCAGCATTTT	CASSQDIGGHQPQHF
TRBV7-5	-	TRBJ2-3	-	TGTGCCAGAAGCTATACTAGCGCTGATACGCAGTATTTT	CARSYTSADTQYF
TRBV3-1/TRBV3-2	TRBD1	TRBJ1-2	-	TGTGCCAGCAGCCACCGGGACAGGGTTTCAGGGTTTGATGGCTACACCTTC	CASSHRDRVSGFDGYTF
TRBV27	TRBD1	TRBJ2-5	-	TGTGCCAGCAGTTTATTTGGGACAGAAAAAGAGACCCAGTACTTC	CASSLFGTEKETQYF
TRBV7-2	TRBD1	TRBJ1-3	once	TGTGCCAGCAGCTTAGGCCAGGGGGCGTCAGGAAACACCATATATTTT	CASSLGQGASGNTIYF